These T cell receptor beta chains were read from a single sample in a study of vaccination effects on CD4 cells after COVID-19. These receptors lack a known antigen. TCRdb keeps only in-frame clones here, not all; method: immunoSEQ multiplex PCR. The table records tens of thousands of clones, 68% of them present only once. The source was CD4+ T cells from PBMCs cultured with HCoV-NL63 spike peptides, collected before COVID-19 vaccination. These receptors were collected from a human donor who received a COVID-19 vaccine. Both conserved end residues are part of each CDR3. A D gene is named only where the DNA matches it firmly. Expanded clones are given a class, and other clones once, few, many or no size at all.

j_call v_call d_call clone_size cdr3_aa cdr3_nt
TRBJ2-1 TRBV6-5 - - CASSYSASAYNEQFF TGTGCCAGCAGTTACTCGGCTAGCGCCTACAATGAGCAGTTCTTC
TRBJ1-3 TRBV3-1/TRBV3-2 - few CASSPGNTIYF TGTGCCAGCAGCCCTGGAAACACCATATATTTT
TRBJ1-1 TRBV30 - - CAWSVKRTEAFF TGTGCCTGGAGTGTAAAGCGCACTGAAGCTTTCTTT
TRBJ1-6 TRBV18 TRBD1 - CASSLQGAPSNSPLHF TGTGCCAGCTCACTTCAGGGGGCGCCGAGTAATTCACCCCTCCACTTT
TRBJ2-7 TRBV5-4 TRBD2 - CASSATSGRALEQYF TGTGCCAGCAGCGCCACTAGCGGGAGGGCCCTCGAGCAGTACTTC
TRBJ2-6 TRBV9 - - CASSVEEWLMLTF TGTGCCAGCAGCGTAGAGGAGTGGTTGATGCTGACTTTC
TRBJ2-7 TRBV2 TRBD2 - CASSFPSGGVDEQYF TGTGCCAGCTCCTTCCCTAGCGGGGGGGTCGACGAGCAGTACTTC
TRBJ2-7 TRBV15 TRBD2 - CATLGLAGGSYEQYF TGTGCCACCCTGGGACTAGCGGGGGGGTCCTACGAGCAGTACTTC
TRBJ1-5 TRBV5-4 - - CASSYGGSVIDSNQPQHF TGTGCCAGCAGCTACGGTGGGTCCGTGATTGATAGCAATCAGCCCCAGCATTTT
TRBJ1-2 TRBV7-9 - few CASSLGHSPNYGYTF TGTGCCAGCAGCTTAGGACACTCCCCTAACTATGGCTACACCTTC
TRBJ1-3 TRBV5-6 - - CASSFPGPKGSGNTIYF TGTGCCAGCAGCTTTCCGGGACCTAAGGGGTCTGGAAACACCATATATTTT
TRBJ2-1 TRBV4-1 TRBD1 few CASSQTDRVVLNEQFF TGCGCCAGCAGCCAGACCGACAGGGTCGTTTTGAATGAGCAGTTCTTC
TRBJ2-2 TRBV5-1 - few CASSLDLNTGELFF TGCGCCAGCAGCTTGGACTTAAACACCGGGGAGCTGTTTTTT
TRBJ1-2 TRBV15 - - CATSLWGADYGYTF TGTGCCACCAGCCTGTGGGGGGCGGACTATGGCTACACCTTC
TRBJ2-3 TRBV7-2 TRBD1 - CASSSIHTGGTQYF TGTGCCAGCAGCTCGATCCACACAGGGGGTACGCAGTATTTT
TRBJ2-1 TRBV2 - - CASTIGSYYNEQFF TGTGCCAGCACTATCGGCAGTTACTACAATGAGCAGTTCTTC
TRBJ2-1 TRBV10-2 - - CASSNTLNEQFF TGCGCCAGCAGTAATACTCTCAATGAGCAGTTCTTC
TRBJ1-6 TRBV10-1 - once CASIPRAEVHESSYNSPLHF TGCGCCAGCATTCCGAGGGCAGAAGTACATGAAAGCTCCTATAATTCACCCCTCCACTTT
TRBJ2-5 TRBV3-1/TRBV3-2 TRBD1 once CASSQDFRMGQSKETQYF TGTGCCAGCAGCCAAGATTTTCGGATGGGACAGTCTAAAGAGACCCAGTACTTC
TRBJ2-5 TRBV10-2 - - CASRKWPGQETQYF TGCGCCAGCCGTAAGTGGCCTGGCCAAGAGACCCAGTACTTC
TRBJ2-2 TRBV5-5 - - CASSQPWANTGELFF TGTGCCAGCAGTCAGCCCTGGGCGAACACCGGGGAGCTGTTTTTT
TRBJ2-1 TRBV27 - - CASSRGIGVSSSYNEQFF TGTGCCAGCAGTAGAGGGATAGGGGTTTCTAGCTCCTACAATGAGCAGTTCTTC
TRBJ2-7 TRBV13 - - CASSLGPGDHYEQYF TGTGCCAGCAGCTTAGGTCCAGGGGACCACTACGAGCAGTACTTC
TRBJ1-3 TRBV5-1 - few CASSPGTSGNTIYF TGCGCCAGCAGCCCAGGGACATCGGGAAACACCATATATTTT